This T cell receptor beta chain was identified in a study of T cell responses to AZD1222 COVID-19 vaccine. With regard to this clone: No antigen is known for it.

Libraries were prepared by immunoSEQ multiplex PCR; TCRdb keeps only in-frame clonotypes and omits some of them. The data contain 90,000 to 100,000 clones, 65% to 85% of them singletons. The CDR3 extends over 13 amino acids. CDR1 is MNHEY, CDR2 SMNVEV, per germline (reference sequence). Trimming cost V 7 bases and J 4 bases, with 11 bases left between them. Study-level findings and limits: Receipt of two AZD1222 doses was followed by a rise in Spike-specific TCR breadth and depth. Spike was spanned by vaccine-associated CD4 TCRs, with dominance at 160-218 and 743-854. In the spike-specific TCR repertoire, nearly half reportedly target unmutated variant regions. Among those given AZD1222, only five or six were seropositive at baseline.

This rearrangement joins TRBV27 to TRBJ2-1; the D is unclear. This specimen consisted of peripheral blood, obtained 28 days after the second AZD1222 dose. The TCR comes from an adult who received the AZD1222 COVID-19 vaccine. Written as DNA, the CDR3 is TGTGCCAGCAAGCCTACAGTTTACAATGAGCAGTTCTTC. Protein sequence: CASKPTVYNEQFF.